These T cell receptor beta chains were read from a single sample in a study of blood T cell repertoires in COVID-19. TCRdb keeps only in-frame clones here, not all; method: immunoSEQ multiplex PCR. The table has approximately 100,000 clones, roughly 80% seen once. Sequenced material: peripheral blood. These receptors were obtained from a man in his 60s with acute or convalescent COVID-19. Each CDR3 is given without its conserved first and last residue.

cdr3_aa v_call
SAGLDVETQY TRBV29-1
ASSYTGGGLEGEQY TRBV5-5
ASSRRGLDGYT TRBV28
ASSLKYRDRGPYEQY TRBV5-8
ASSYTRSSGNTIY TRBV6-5
ASSPGTSGEETQY TRBV18
ASSQTHGNTEAF TRBV4-3
ASSPTGGQGYFKLSYNEQF TRBV4-1
ASSDGGVGQPQH TRBV2
AIRDLGEGYNEQF TRBV10-3
ASSLAPRGGASSYNEQF TRBV7-9
ASRRSLQGNYGYT TRBV3-1/TRBV3-2
ASSYYGGGAQETQY TRBV6-6
ASSPQGFGASGNTIY TRBV4-1
ASLSGGQGATRNSPLH TRBV28
ASRGDRRSYEQY TRBV2
ASSPKSLGLDTQY TRBV7-2
ASSLGPQDYGYT TRBV7-9
ATSTPRATGNTIY TRBV15
ASSEGQFNQPQH TRBV2
ASSWPGPGTNVPREQY TRBV5-4
ASSLMGDSEAF TRBV11-3
ASSLRGQGTYEQY TRBV19
ASSQEWGSLGRGYEQY TRBV4-2
ASSLGLAETFGTQY TRBV7-8
ASSPISRVGKLF TRBV11-2
ASGSDTHYGYT TRBV12-5
ASSQVISGLTDTQY TRBV3-1/TRBV3-2